This T cell receptor beta chain is from a study of Ad26.COV2.S vaccination and SARS-CoV-2 variants. Generated by immunoSEQ multiplex PCR, the TCRdb table keeps only in-frame clones and is missing some. The top ten clones hold 3% to 4% of a sample with around 370,000 clones, 92% of them seen once. The CDR3 totals 15 residues. Germline lookup yields CDR1 SGHVS and CDR2 FQNEAQ. V lost 4 bases, J lost 6 bases, and 16 bases lay in between. The input for sequencing was peripheral blood, taken after recovery from COVID-19. The chain has TRBV7-8 and TRBJ1-5; D not certain. The TCR sequence derives from a human donor who had recovered from COVID-19. CDR3 nucleotide sequence: TGTGCCAGCAGCTCTGACCTGGGCAAATCTCAGCCCCAGCATTTT. The encoded protein is CASSSDLGKSQPQHF.